Each of the 28 T cell receptor beta chains below was sequenced from the same sample in a study of cytomegalovirus exposure and HLA in healthy donors. The PCR used 60 Vbeta and 13 Jbeta primers. Sequenced by immunoSEQ multiplex PCR; TCRdb stores in-frame clones only, minus some. The table lists 150,000 to 200,000 clones, almost 85% of them singletons, with 4% to 6% in the top ten. The material sequenced was PBMCs. The receptors shown here come from a girl aged 5 to 17 in good health and CMV-seropositive.

In this sample, this clone turned up a few times. This chain joins TRBV7-8 and TRBJ1-2, with a possible D match to TRBD1 (6 bases). V lost 5 bases to trimming and J lost 0 bases, with 19 bases between them. The CDR3 spans 17 residues. CDR1 is SGHVS and CDR2 is FQNEAQ in the germline V gene. As DNA, the CDR3 is TGTGCCAGCAGCACCCTCGCAGGGGTTAAAGCTAACTATGGCTACACCTTC. Protein sequence: CASSTLAGVKANYGYTF.

The chain carries TRBV7-9 and TRBJ1-2, with 9 nucleotides matching TRBD1. This CDR3 contains 14 residues. Looked up from germline, CDR1 is SEHNR and CDR2 is FQNEAQ (reference sequence). With V trimmed by 5 bases and J by 6 bases, 7 bases remained unmatched. Here the CDR3 DNA reads TGTGCCAGCAGCCCGAGGACAGGGGTGGATGGCTACACCTTC. It is translated as CASSPRTGVDGYTF.

This clone has only a few counts. This chain joins TRBV6-1 and TRBJ1-6; tentative D call: TRBD1 (6 bases). Trimming left V 7 bases short and J 6 bases short, with 10 bases between. The CDR3 spans 13 residues. The germline V gene has CDR1 MNHNS and CDR2 SASEGT. CDR3 amino acids: CASNEDSNSPLHF. Written as DNA, the CDR3 is TGTGCCAGCAATGAGGACAGTAATTCACCCCTCCACTTT.

This clone was seen a few times. V and J are TRBV5-1 and TRBJ2-7, with TRBD1 identical over 8 bases. V shed 0 bases and J 5 bases; nucleotides not matched to a gene: 4. Germline CDR1 SGHRS, CDR2 YFSETQ. The CDR3 covers 14 residues. The CDR3 DNA follows: TGCGCCAGCAGCTTGGTTATGGGACAGGACGAGCAGTACTTC. It encodes CASSLVMGQDEQYF.

The chain links TRBV18 to TRBJ2-6; TRBD1 agrees at 10 bases. The CDR3 is 17 amino acids. The V segment lost 6 bases and the J segment 0 bases; nucleotides outside the gene matches: 5. Germline V gives CDR1 KGHSH, CDR2 LQKENI. DNA for the CDR3: TGTGCCAGCTCGGGACAGGGGTCCTACTCTGGGGCCAACGTCCTGACTTTC. Amino acids: CASSGQGSYSGANVLTF. The complete variable domain, with remaining parts taken from reference TRBV18 and TRBJ2-6, reads NAGVMQNPRHLVRRRGQEARLRCSPMKGHSHVYWYRQLPEEGLKFMVYLQKENIIDESGMPKERFSAEFPKEGPSILRIQQVVRGDSAAYFCASSGQGSYSGANVLTFGAGSRLTVL.

The chain recombines TRBV2 with TRBJ1-2; 11 bases agree with TRBD1. Trimming at V came to 10 bases and at J to 4 bases, leaving 8 bases not matched to a gene. The CDR3 runs to 14 residues. Germline V lookup: CDR1 SNHLY, CDR2 FYNNEI. This chain's CDR3 is CAKYRDRGGYGYTF. CDR3 in DNA: TGTGCCAAGTACCGGGACAGGGGGGGCTATGGCTACACCTTC.

This chain links TRBV10-3 with TRBJ2-5; a weak D match, TRBD1 (5 bases). Between the trimmed V and J ends, which lost 4 bases and 2 bases, there was a span of 11 bases. Per the germline V gene, CDR1 is ENHRY and CDR2 is SYGVKD. The CDR3 spans 14 residues. The CDR3 DNA sequence: TGTGCCATCAGTGGAGACAGCCAACAAGAGACCCAGTACTTC. Encoded protein: CAISGDSQQETQYF.

The chain joins TRBV6-6 to TRBJ1-4; 8 bases are a match to TRBD1. This CDR3 has 13 residues. Trimming at V came to 2 bases and at J to 12 bases, leaving 5 bases not matched to a gene. The germline CDR1 and CDR2 sequences are MNHNY and SVGAGI (reference sequence). The CDR3 protein is CASSYQGAEELFF. The CDR3 DNA reads TGTGCCAGCAGTTACCAGGGGGCCGAAGAACTGTTTTTT.

The rearrangement links TRBV5-4 to TRBJ2-2; no definite D call. The CDR3 consists of 13 residues. CDR1 is SGHNT, CDR2 YYREEE, per germline (reference sequence). Trimming cost V 2 bases and J 5 bases, with 7 bases left between them. The CDR3 reads CASSFTETGELFF. CDR3 sequence (DNA): TGTGCCAGCAGCTTTACGGAGACCGGGGAGCTGTTTTTT.

This clone was observed once. The chain links TRBV6-1 to TRBJ2-4, with TRBD2 as a possible D gene (6 bases). This CDR3 region has 16 residues. Trimming stripped 2 bases from V and 7 bases from J, with 18 bases between. The germline CDR1 and CDR2 sequences are MNHNS and SASEGT. CDR3 amino acids: CASSERRAGRKNIQYF. CDR3 sequence (DNA): TGTGCCAGCAGTGAACGAAGGGCAGGGAGGAAGAACATTCAGTACTTC.

The genes are TRBV7-9 and TRBJ2-7; TRBD1 matches 10 bases. Per the germline V gene, CDR1 is SEHNR and CDR2 is FQNEAQ (reference sequence). The CDR3 loop spans 17 amino acids. With V trimmed by 5 bases and J by 4 bases, 14 bases remained unmatched. CDR3 DNA: TGTGCCAGCAGCCCACCCGGAATCGACAGGGGGCAGTACGAGCAGTACTTC. Translating gives CASSPPGIDRGQYEQYF.

This clone was detected once. J is TRBJ2-5 and V is TRBV5-8; 10 positions agree with TRBD1. This CDR3 has 15 amino acids. CDR1 SGHTS and CDR2 YDEGEE come from the germline V gene. Germline trimming cut 4 bases from V and 1 base from J; bases unmatched to any gene: 4. CDR3 sequence (DNA): TGTGCCAGCAGCCAGGGACAGGGGATCCAAGAGACCCAGTACTTC. This codes for CASSQGQGIQETQYF. The whole variable domain, filled in from reference TRBV5-8 and TRBJ2-5, reads EAGVTQSPTHLIKTRGQQATLRCSPISGHTSVYWYQQALGLGLQFLLWYDEGEERNRGNFPPRFSGRQFPNYSSELNVNALELEDSALYLCASSQGQGIQETQYFGPGTRLLVL.

In its sample, this clone was seen a few times. V gene TRBV6-6 combines with J gene TRBJ1-1; 8 bases fit TRBD1. J gave up 1 base and V 2 bases, and 6 bases lay outside the gene matches. The CDR3 is 16 residues long. Per the germline V gene, CDR1 is MNHNY and CDR2 is SVGAGI (reference sequence). CDR3 nucleotides: TGTGCCAGCAGTTACCCGGCCACAGGGGGGAACACTGAAGCTTTCTTT. As protein: CASSYPATGGNTEAFF.

The rearrangement links TRBV6-4 to TRBJ1-6; D perhaps matches TRBD1 (5 bases). This CDR3 is 13 amino acids long. Trimming pared 2 bases from V and 6 bases from J, leaving 5 bases between. CDR1 is MRHNA and CDR2 is SNTAGT in the germline V gene. This CDR3 reads CASSDRGNSPLHF. The DNA for the CDR3 is TGTGCCAGCAGTGACAGGGGTAATTCACCCCTCCACTTT.

The rearrangement links TRBV9 to TRBJ1-2, with 10 bases identical to TRBD1. J was trimmed by 8 bases and V by 1 base; bases with no gene match: 5. The CDR3 has 14 amino acids. CDR1 is SGDLS and CDR2 is YYNGEE in the germline V gene. The CDR3 coding sequence is TGTGCCAGCAGCGTATGGGACAGGGGAAAGGGCTACACCTTC. Translating it yields CASSVWDRGKGYTF.

This chain joins TRBV28 and TRBJ2-7, with D uncertain. Germline-derived CDR1 and CDR2 are MDHEN and SYDVKM. V was trimmed by 5 bases and J by 9 bases, leaving 20 bases between them. This CDR3 comprises 14 residues. CDR3: CASSAVSCLNGQYF. The CDR3 nucleotides are TGTGCCAGCAGTGCCGTATCTTGCTTAAACGGGCAGTACTTC.

This clone was picked up one time. This rearrangement joins TRBV2 to TRBJ1-1; 8 nucleotides align to TRBD1. CDR1 and CDR2 from the germline V gene are SNHLY and FYNNEI. The CDR3 length is 16 residues. J gave up 0 bases and V 7 bases, and 10 bases lay outside the gene matches. CDR3 protein: CASKGTGFLMNTEAFF. CDR3 bases: TGTGCCAGCAAGGGGACAGGTTTCCTCATGAACACTGAAGCTTTCTTT. The full variable domain, in which reference TRBV2 and TRBJ1-1 provide the parts outside the CDR3, is EPEVTQTPSHQVTQMGQEVILRCVPISNHLYFYWYRQILGQKVEFLVSFYNNEISEKSEIFDDQFSVERPDGSNFTLKIRSTKLEDSAMYFCASKGTGFLMNTEAFFGQGTRLTVV.

The V call is TRBV11-3, the J call TRBJ2-7; D is possibly TRBD1 (6 bases). The germline CDR1 and CDR2 sequences are SGHNT and YENEEA. Deletions cut 3 bases from V and 6 bases from J, with 15 bases between. The CDR3 has 14 residues. The CDR3 coding sequence is TGTGCCAGCAGCTTTCAGTACAGGGACGGCGAGCAGTACTTC. Translation: CASSFQYRDGEQYF.

The V call is TRBV19, the J call TRBJ2-1; D not resolved. CDR1 and CDR2 from the germline V gene are LNHDA and SQIVND (reference sequence). The V and J ends lost 7 bases and 8 bases respectively, with 21 bases between them. The CDR3 runs 15 residues. DNA of the CDR3: TGTGCCAGTATAATCAGAACTAAATCCCCCCATGAGCAGTTCTTC. Residues: CASIIRTKSPHEQFF.

V and J are TRBV9 and TRBJ2-5, with D possibly TRBD1 on 5 matching bases. Germline V gene lookup returns CDR1 SGDLS and CDR2 YYNGEE. The CDR3 covers 15 residues. Trimming stripped 3 bases from V and 5 bases from J, with 17 bases between. The chain's CDR3 is CASSDGAGIVETQYF. In DNA, the CDR3 is TGTGCCAGCAGCGATGGGGCAGGGATAGTTGAGACCCAGTACTTC.

This clone was found once. V is TRBV5-5 and J is TRBJ2-7; tentatively, D is TRBD1 (6 bases). The CDR3 has 15 residues. CDR1 and CDR2 from the germline V gene are SGHKS and YYEKEE (reference sequence). Trimming left V 2 bases short and J 0 bases short, with 12 bases between. Here the CDR3 reads CASSFSAGDSYEQYF. Written as DNA, the CDR3 is TGTGCCAGCAGCTTCTCGGCAGGGGACTCCTACGAGCAGTACTTC.

The chain carries TRBV10-2 and TRBJ1-1; D not resolved. The CDR3 loop spans 12 amino acids. The V gene lost 0 bases and the J gene lost 10 bases, with 9 bases spanning the gap. Germline CDR1 and CDR2: WSHSY and SAAADI. CDR3 amino acids: CASSESELGAFF. For the CDR3, the DNA is TGCGCCAGCAGTGAGTCGGAGTTGGGAGCTTTCTTT.

The chain uses TRBV29-1 and TRBJ1-2; 7 bases line up with TRBD1. Germline values: CDR1 SQVTM, CDR2 ANQGSEA. The J segment lost 3 bases and the V segment lost 7 bases, leaving 5 bases of the junction unmatched. The CDR3 length is 12 residues. The CDR3 sequence is CSAATGDYGYTF. CDR3 nucleotides: TGCAGCGCAGCAACAGGGGACTATGGCTACACCTTC.

The chain carries TRBV2 and TRBJ1-1; D is unclear. Germline CDR1 is SNHLY and CDR2 is FYNNEI. The CDR3 runs to 14 residues. With 9 bases removed from V and 1 base from J, the gap between germline ends came to 15 bases. CDR3: CASTTRSGNTEAFF. The CDR3 bases are TGTGCCAGTACGACCCGGAGCGGGAACACTGAAGCTTTCTTT.

This clone was detected a few times. This chain joins TRBV5-1 and TRBJ2-3; 13 bases are a match to TRBD2. CDR3 length equals 19 residues. In germline, CDR1 is SGHRS, CDR2 YFSETQ. Trimming removed 4 bases from V and 0 bases from J; junction bases left unmatched: 11. The CDR3 nucleotides read TGCGCCAGCAGCCTCGGACTAGCGGGGGTAACTTCTAGCACAGATACGCAGTATTTT. This codes for CASSLGLAGVTSSTDTQYF.

The chain carries TRBV4-1 and TRBJ1-6, with D tentatively TRBD1 (6 bases). V was clipped by 4 bases and J by 0 bases, with 13 bases between them. Germline lookup yields CDR1 MGHRA and CDR2 YSYEKL. This CDR3 comprises 17 residues. The CDR3 nucleotides are TGCGCCAGCAGCCTGAGGGGGTTCGGCTCCTATAATTCACCCCTCCACTTT. Amino acids: CASSLRGFGSYNSPLHF.

This chain uses TRBV27 with TRBJ2-7; a possible D gene is TRBD2 (7 bases). The CDR3 is 14 amino acids. Germline V gene sequence: CDR1 MNHEY, CDR2 SMNVEV (reference sequence). The V end lost 3 bases, the J end lost 2 bases, and 11 bases lay between the germline ends. CDR3 nucleotides: TGTGCCAGCAGTTTGAGGGGGGGAACCTACGAGCAGTACTTC. This codes for CASSLRGGTYEQYF.

The CDR3 bases are TGTGCCAGCTCACCACCGGTCCAGGGGGAGCCCTACGAGCAGTACTTC. Translation gives CASSPPVQGEPYEQYF. The chain combines TRBV18 with TRBJ2-7; TRBD1 matches 7 bases. The V gene end was trimmed by 0 bases and the J gene end by 2 bases; junction bases not matched to a gene: 7. The CDR3 sequence is 16 residues long. Per germline, CDR1 KGHSH and CDR2 LQKENI.